This is a list of T cell receptor beta chains from one sample in a study of cytomegalovirus exposure and HLA in healthy donors. TCRdb's table, derived via immunoSEQ multiplex PCR, lists solely in-frame clones and lacks some. The sample includes under 200,000 clones, around 83% of them seen just once. The sample was PBMCs. Every receptor here comes from a woman younger than 35 in good health and CMV-seronegative. Each CDR3 is given with its conserved first and last residue. A D gene is named only where the DNA matches it firmly. The listing skips clone size in some rows; elsewhere it reads once, few, many or a size class.

D gene	clone size	V gene	J gene	CDR3 protein	CDR3 DNA
TRBD1	few	TRBV5-1	TRBJ1-3	CASSLEGQGAGNTIYF	TGCGCCAGCAGCTTGGAGGGACAGGGGGCTGGAAACACCATATATTTT
TRBD2	.	TRBV7-9	TRBJ2-1	CASSLPRESYNEQFF	TGTGCCAGCAGCTTACCGCGGGAGTCCTACAATGAGCAGTTCTTC
TRBD1	.	TRBV5-4	TRBJ1-2	CASSLGGQGHYGYTF	TGTGCCAGCAGCTTGGGAGGACAGGGGCACTATGGCTACACCTTC
TRBD2	.	TRBV5-1	TRBJ2-5	CASSRSGRGETQYF	TGCGCCAGCAGCCGAAGCGGGAGGGGAGAGACCCAGTACTTC
.	.	TRBV21-1	TRBJ1-1	CASILTTGLGTEAFF	TGTGCCAGCATCCTAACGACAGGGTTGGGCACTGAAGCTTTCTTT
TRBD2	.	TRBV15	TRBJ2-2	CATSRALAGGHSHRNTGELFF	TGTGCCACCAGCAGGGCCTTAGCGGGAGGGCATTCACATCGGAACACCGGGGAGCTGTTTTTT
TRBD2	.	TRBV7-9	TRBJ2-3	CASSSPTSVSDTQYF	TGTGCCAGCAGCTCCCCGACTAGCGTTTCAGATACGCAGTATTTT
.	few	TRBV4-1	TRBJ1-5	CASSQEGLVNQPQHF	TGCGCCAGCAGCCAAGAGGGACTCGTCAATCAGCCCCAGCATTTT
TRBD1	.	TRBV19	TRBJ1-1	CASTYGDRGPTEAFF	TGTGCCAGTACCTATGGGGACAGGGGACCCACTGAAGCTTTCTTT
TRBD1	.	TRBV25-1	TRBJ2-1	CASSEWTGNYNEQFF	TGTGCCAGCAGTGAATGGACAGGGAACTACAATGAGCAGTTCTTC
TRBD1	once	TRBV19	TRBJ1-1	CASRTPLPGQGQPPAFF	TGTGCCAGTAGAACTCCACTCCCTGGACAGGGACAACCCCCAGCTTTCTTT
.	.	TRBV6-5	TRBJ2-6	CASRRQFSGANVLTF	TGTGCCAGCAGACGACAGTTCTCTGGGGCCAACGTCCTGACTTTC
.	.	TRBV7-9	TRBJ1-5	CAGGEDQPQHF	TGTGCCGGGGGGGAGGATCAGCCCCAGCATTTT
TRBD1	once	TRBV9	TRBJ1-5	CASSAEGQSNQPQHF	TGTGCCAGCAGCGCGGAGGGACAGAGCAATCAGCCCCAGCATTTT
.	.	TRBV4-3	TRBJ2-1	CASSQDLGRNNEQFF	TGCGCCAGCAGCCAAGATCTGGGGCGGAACAATGAGCAGTTCTTC
.	once	TRBV19	TRBJ2-5	CASSMGGRETQYF	TGTGCCAGTAGTATGGGGGGTCGGGAGACCCAGTACTTC
.	.	TRBV9	TRBJ2-2	CASSVRFTGELFF	TGTGCCAGCAGCGTGCGGTTTACCGGGGAGCTGTTTTTT
TRBD2	.	TRBV11-3	TRBJ2-3	CASRTRLAGGSTDTQYF	TGTGCCAGCAGAACTCGACTAGCGGGAGGGAGCACAGATACGCAGTATTTT
TRBD2	.	TRBV5-8	TRBJ2-1	CASSKREGLNEQFF	TGTGCCAGCAGCAAGCGGGAGGGCCTCAATGAGCAGTTCTTC
.	.	TRBV29-1	TRBJ1-1	CSVGGRTDTEAFF	TGCAGCGTGGGGGGGCGGACTGACACTGAAGCTTTCTTT
.	.	TRBV28	TRBJ1-2	CASNRQPTNYGYTF	TGTGCCAGCAATCGACAGCCGACTAACTATGGCTACACCTTC
.	.	TRBV5-1	TRBJ2-1	CASSLEAGSPNEQFF	TGCGCCAGCAGCTTAGAGGCAGGGTCCCCCAATGAGCAGTTCTTC
TRBD1	.	TRBV30	TRBJ1-2	CAWSTGTGDGYTF	TGTGCCTGGAGCACCGGGACAGGGGATGGCTACACCTTC
TRBD1	.	TRBV7-9	TRBJ2-3	CASSPGQGATDTQYF	TGTGCCAGCAGCCCTGGACAGGGGGCAACAGATACGCAGTATTTT
TRBD2	.	TRBV7-9	TRBJ2-1	CASKPMGLGTREFF	TGTGCCAGCAAACCCATGGGACTAGGGACAAGGGAGTTCTTC
TRBD2	.	TRBV18	TRBJ2-2	CASSPLAGARGELFF	TGTGCCAGCTCACCACTAGCGGGGGCTCGCGGGGAGCTGTTTTTT
TRBD1	.	TRBV11-3	TRBJ2-1	CASSSQGSSYNEQFF	TGTGCCAGCAGCTCACAGGGGTCCTCCTACAATGAGCAGTTCTTC
TRBD1	few	TRBV6-5	TRBJ1-5	CASSPDREHQPQHF	TGTGCCAGCAGTCCGGACAGGGAGCATCAGCCCCAGCATTTT
TRBD1	.	TRBV30	TRBJ1-1	CAWSRLQGIKEAFF	TGTGCCTGGAGCCGATTACAGGGGATAAAAGAAGCTTTCTTT